This TCR beta chain came from a study of cytomegalovirus exposure and HLA in healthy donors. A remark on this clone: Its antigen is not known.

Healthy bone marrow donors made up the donors. The PCR had 60 Vbeta and 13 Jbeta primers. Sequenced by immunoSEQ multiplex PCR; TCRdb stores in-frame clones only, minus some. This sample's clone table lists more than 110,000 clones. Looked up from germline, CDR1 is MGHRA and CDR2 is YSYEKL. V dropped 5 bases and J dropped 7; count of bases not matched to a gene: 10. The CDR3 has 15 residues. Points from the study as a whole: The classifier reportedly diagnosed cytomegalovirus status with high specificity and sensitivity.

Sequenced input: PBMCs. This TCR was sampled from a middle-aged man in good health and CMV-seronegative. This chain connects TRBV4-1 to TRBJ1-5, with TRBD1 identical over 8 bases. The CDR3 bases are TGCGCCAGCAGCGCCCCGGACAGGGCAAAACAGCCCCAGCATTTT. Protein: CASSAPDRAKQPQHF.